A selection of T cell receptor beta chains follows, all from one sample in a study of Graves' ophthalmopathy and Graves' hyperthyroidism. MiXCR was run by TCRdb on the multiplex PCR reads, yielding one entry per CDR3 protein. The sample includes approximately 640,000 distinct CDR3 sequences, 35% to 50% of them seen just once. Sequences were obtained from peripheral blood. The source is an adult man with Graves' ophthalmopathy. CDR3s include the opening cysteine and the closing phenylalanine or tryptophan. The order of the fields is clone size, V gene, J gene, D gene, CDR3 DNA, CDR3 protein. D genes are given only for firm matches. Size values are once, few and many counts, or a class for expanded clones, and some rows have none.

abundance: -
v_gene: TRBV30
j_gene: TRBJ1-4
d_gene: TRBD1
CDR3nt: TGTGCCGGCACCAGGGGGGGACTTGAAAAACTGTTGTTT
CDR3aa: CAGTRGGLEKLLF

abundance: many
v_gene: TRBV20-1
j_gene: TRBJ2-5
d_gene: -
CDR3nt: TGCAGTGCTAGAGATAAAAGACTGGCCCAGTACTTC
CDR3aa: CSARDKRLAQYF

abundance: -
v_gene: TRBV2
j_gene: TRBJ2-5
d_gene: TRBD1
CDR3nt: TGTGCCAGCTCACCAAGGACAGGGGACACCCAGTACTTC
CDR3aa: CASSPRTGDTQYF

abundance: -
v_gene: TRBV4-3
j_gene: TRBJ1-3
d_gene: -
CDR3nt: TGCGCCAGCAGCGAGACGTCCTCTGGAAACACCATATATTTT
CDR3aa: CASSETSSGNTIYF

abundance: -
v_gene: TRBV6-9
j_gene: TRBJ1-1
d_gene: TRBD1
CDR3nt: TGTGCCAGCAGTTGGGACAGGGTAGCGAGCACTGAAGCTTTCTTT
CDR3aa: CASSWDRVASTEAFF

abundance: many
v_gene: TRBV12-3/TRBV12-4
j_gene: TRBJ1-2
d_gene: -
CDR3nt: TGTGCCAGCAGTTTAGTTGAGGGTATGGGCTACACCTTC
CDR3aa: CASSLVEGMGYTF

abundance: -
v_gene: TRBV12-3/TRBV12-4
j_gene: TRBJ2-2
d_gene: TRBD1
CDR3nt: TGTGCCAGCAGTTTTGGGACAGGGAGGCCCGGGGAGCTGTTTTTT
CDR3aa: CASSFGTGRPGELFF

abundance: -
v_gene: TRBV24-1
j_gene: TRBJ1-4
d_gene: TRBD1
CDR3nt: TGTGCCACCGGTGCCCACGGACAGGGAGGAGAAAGACTGTTTTTT
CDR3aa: CATGAHGQGGERLFF

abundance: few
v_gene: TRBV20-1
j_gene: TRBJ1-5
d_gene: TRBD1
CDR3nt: TGCAGTGCTAGACCCGGGACAGGTGTTAGCAATCAGCCCCAGCATTTT
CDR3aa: CSARPGTGVSNQPQHF

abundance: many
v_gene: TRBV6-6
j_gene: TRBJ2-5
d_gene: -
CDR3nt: TGTGCCAGCAGCGGGGGAAGCGCGGGGAGGACCCAGTACTTC
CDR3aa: CASSGGSAGRTQYF

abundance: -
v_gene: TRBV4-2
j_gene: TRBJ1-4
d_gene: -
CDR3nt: TGTGCCAGCAGCCCCGGGGCAGGGGATGAAAAACTGTTTTTT
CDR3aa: CASSPGAGDEKLFF

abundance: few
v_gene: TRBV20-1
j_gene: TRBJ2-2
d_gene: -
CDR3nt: TGCAGTGCCTCCCGGGACTCCGACACCGGGGAGCTGTTTTTT
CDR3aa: CSASRDSDTGELFF

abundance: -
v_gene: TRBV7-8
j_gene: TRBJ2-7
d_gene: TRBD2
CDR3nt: TGTGCCAGCAGCTCTCTAGCGGGGGGGGACGAGCAGTACTTC
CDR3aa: CASSSLAGGDEQYF

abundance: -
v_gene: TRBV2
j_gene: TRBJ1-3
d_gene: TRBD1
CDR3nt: TGTGCCAGCAGTTCGGGACAGAGGGCCGCTGGAAACACCATATATTTT
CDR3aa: CASSSGQRAAGNTIYF

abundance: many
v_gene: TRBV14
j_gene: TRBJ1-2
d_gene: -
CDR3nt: TGTGCCAGCAGCAATTCCGGGACTGAAGTCTACACCTTC
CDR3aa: CASSNSGTEVYTF

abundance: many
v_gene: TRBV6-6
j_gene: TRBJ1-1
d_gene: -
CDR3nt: TGTGCCAGCATCCTCCGTCAGGGGAACACTGAAGCTTTCTTT
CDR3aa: CASILRQGNTEAFF

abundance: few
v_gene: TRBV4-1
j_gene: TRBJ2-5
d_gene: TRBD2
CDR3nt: TGCGCCAGCAGCCAAGAATATAGCGGGGCTACAGAGACCCAGTACTTC
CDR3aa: CASSQEYSGATETQYF

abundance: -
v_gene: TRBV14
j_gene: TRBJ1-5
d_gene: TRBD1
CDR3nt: TGTGCCAGCAGCCGACAGGGAGGGAATAGCAATCAGCCCCAGCATTTT
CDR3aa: CASSRQGGNSNQPQHF

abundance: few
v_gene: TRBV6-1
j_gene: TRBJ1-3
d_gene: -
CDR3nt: TGTGCCAGCAGCCAAGGACTAGCGGGGGTCTCTGGAAACACCATATATTTT
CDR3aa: CASSQGLAGVSGNTIYF

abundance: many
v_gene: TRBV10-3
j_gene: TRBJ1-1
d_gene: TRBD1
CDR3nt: TGTGCCATCAGTGGACTGTCGGACAGGGAAACTGAAGCTTTCTTT
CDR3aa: CAISGLSDRETEAFF

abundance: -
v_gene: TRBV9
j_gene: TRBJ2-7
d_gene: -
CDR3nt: TGTGCCAGCAGCGCCGGGACGAACGAGCAGTACTTC
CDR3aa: CASSAGTNEQYF

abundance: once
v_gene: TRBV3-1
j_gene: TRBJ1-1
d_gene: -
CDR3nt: TGTGCCAGCAGCCAGACGTCAGAGGATACTGAAGCTTTCTTT
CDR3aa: CASSQTSEDTEAFF

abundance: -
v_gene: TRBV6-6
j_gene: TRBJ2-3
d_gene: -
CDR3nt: TGTGCCAGCAGCCTCCCGGGGGGACAGTCCACAGATACGCAGTATTTT
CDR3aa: CASSLPGGQSTDTQYF

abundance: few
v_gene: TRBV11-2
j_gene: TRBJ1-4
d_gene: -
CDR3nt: TGTGCCAGCAGGCCTTTTGGGACTAATGAAAAACTGTTTTTT
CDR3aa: CASRPFGTNEKLFF

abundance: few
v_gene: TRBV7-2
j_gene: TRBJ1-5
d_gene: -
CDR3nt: TGTGCCAGCAGCTTAGAGCCGGGGACCGCCGGGGTGTTCCAGCCCCAGCATTTT
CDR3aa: CASSLEPGTAGVFQPQHF

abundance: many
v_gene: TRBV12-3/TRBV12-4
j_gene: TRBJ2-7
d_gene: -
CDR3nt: TGTGCCAGCAGCGGACAGCCTAGCTCCTACGAGCAGTACTTC
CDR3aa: CASSGQPSSYEQYF

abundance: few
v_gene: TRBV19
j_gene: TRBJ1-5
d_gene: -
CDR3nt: TGTGCCAGTAGCATAAAAGGGGCATATCGGAATCAGCCCCAGCATTTT
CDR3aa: CASSIKGAYRNQPQHF

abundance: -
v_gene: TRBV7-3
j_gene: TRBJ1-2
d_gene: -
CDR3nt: TGTGCCAGCAGCGTAGACGACGGGGGGGCCGTGAACGGCTACACCTTC
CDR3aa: CASSVDDGGAVNGYTF

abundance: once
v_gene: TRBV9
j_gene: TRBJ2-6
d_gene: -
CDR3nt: TGTGCCAGCAGCGTCGGGTCGGCGATCTCCGGGGCCAACGTCCTGACTTTC
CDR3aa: CASSVGSAISGANVLTF

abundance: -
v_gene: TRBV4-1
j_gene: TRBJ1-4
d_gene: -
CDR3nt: TGCGCCAGCAGCCAAAGGCACCCAACTAATGAAAAACTGTTTTTT
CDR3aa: CASSQRHPTNEKLFF

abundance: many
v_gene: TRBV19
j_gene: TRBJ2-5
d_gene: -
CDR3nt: TGTGCCAGCCATGGGGGGTCCGGGACCCAGTACTTC
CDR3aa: CASHGGSGTQYF

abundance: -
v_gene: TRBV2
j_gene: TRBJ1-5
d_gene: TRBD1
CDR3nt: TGTGCCAGCAGCGGAGGGGACAGGGCGGGCAATCAGCCCCAGCATTTT
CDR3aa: CASSGGDRAGNQPQHF

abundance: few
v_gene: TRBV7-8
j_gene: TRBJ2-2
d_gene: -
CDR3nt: TGTGCCAGCAGCTTACGATCCGGGGAGCTGTTTTTT
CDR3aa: CASSLRSGELFF

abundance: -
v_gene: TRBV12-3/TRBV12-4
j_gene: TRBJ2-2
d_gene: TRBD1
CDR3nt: TGTGCCAGCAGTTTTGCCAGGGGGTACGCCGGGGAGCTGTTTTTT
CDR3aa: CASSFARGYAGELFF

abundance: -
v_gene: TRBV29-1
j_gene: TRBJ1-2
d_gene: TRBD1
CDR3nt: TGCAGTGTAGGACAGGGGCGTTGGTATGGCTACACCTTC
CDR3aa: CSVGQGRWYGYTF

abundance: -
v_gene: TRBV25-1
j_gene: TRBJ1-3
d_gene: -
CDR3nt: TGTGCCAGCAGTGTGGGGTTTGGCAGGGGAGGAGACACCATATATTTT
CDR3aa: CASSVGFGRGGDTIYF

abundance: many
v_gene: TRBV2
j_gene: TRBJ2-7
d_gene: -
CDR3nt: TGTGCCAGCAGTGAGGGGGAACAGGGTCGCAAGCAGTACTTC
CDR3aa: CASSEGEQGRKQYF

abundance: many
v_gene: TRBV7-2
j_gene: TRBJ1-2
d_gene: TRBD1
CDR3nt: TGTGCCAGCAGCCCAGCGGGACAGCCCTATGGCTACACCTTC
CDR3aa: CASSPAGQPYGYTF

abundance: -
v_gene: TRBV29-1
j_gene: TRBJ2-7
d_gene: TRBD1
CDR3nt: TGCAGCGTTGGCCGGACAGGGGTCTACGAGCAGTACTTC
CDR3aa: CSVGRTGVYEQYF

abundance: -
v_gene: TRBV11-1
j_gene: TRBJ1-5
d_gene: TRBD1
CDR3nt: TGTGCCAGCAGCACCCACAGGGGGTCCAATCAGCCCCAGCATTTT
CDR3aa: CASSTHRGSNQPQHF

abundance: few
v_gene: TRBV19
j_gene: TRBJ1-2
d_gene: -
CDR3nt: TGTGCCAGCTCCGAATCAAACTGGGACTATGGTTACACCTTC
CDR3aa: CASSESNWDYGYTF

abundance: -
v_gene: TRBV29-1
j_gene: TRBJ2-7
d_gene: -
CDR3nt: -
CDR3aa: CSVQGNYGYTFEQYF

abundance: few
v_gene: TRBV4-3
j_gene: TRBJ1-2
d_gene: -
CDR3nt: TGCGCCAGCAGCCAGCCTCCCGCCGAGGGCTACACCTTC
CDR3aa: CASSQPPAEGYTF

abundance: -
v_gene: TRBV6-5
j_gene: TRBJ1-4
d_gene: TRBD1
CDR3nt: TGTGCCAGCAGTTACGGGGACAGGAGTAATGAAAAACTGTTTTTT
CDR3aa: CASSYGDRSNEKLFF

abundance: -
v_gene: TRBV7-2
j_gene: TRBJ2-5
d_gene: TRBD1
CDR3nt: TGTGCCAGCTCATCGGGACAGGGGGCAGCGGAGACCCAGTACTTC
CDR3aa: CASSSGQGAAETQYF

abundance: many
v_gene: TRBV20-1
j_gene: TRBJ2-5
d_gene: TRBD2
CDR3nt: TGCAGTGCTCCATCCGGGACTAGTGCTGGGACCCAGTACTTC
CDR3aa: CSAPSGTSAGTQYF

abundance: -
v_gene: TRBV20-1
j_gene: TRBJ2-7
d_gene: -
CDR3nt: TGCAGTGCTAGCCAGGCAGGGACCTACGAGCAGTACTTC
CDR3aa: CSASQAGTYEQYF

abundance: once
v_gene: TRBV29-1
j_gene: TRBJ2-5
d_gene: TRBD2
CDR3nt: TGCAGTCTCCCGACTAGCGGGAACGGGGAGACCCAGTACTTC
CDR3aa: CSLPTSGNGETQYF

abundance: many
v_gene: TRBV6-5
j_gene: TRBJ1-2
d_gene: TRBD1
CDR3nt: TGTGCCAGCAGCGGACAGGTTTTGAGTGGCTACACCTTC
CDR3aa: CASSGQVLSGYTF

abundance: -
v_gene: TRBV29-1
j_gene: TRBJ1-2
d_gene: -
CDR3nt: TGCAGCGTTGAACGCCAGGCTGACACCTTC
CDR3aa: CSVERQADTF

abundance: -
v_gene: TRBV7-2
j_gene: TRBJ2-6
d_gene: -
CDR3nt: TGTGCCAGCAGCTCAGACGACAGGGCCAACGTCCTGACTTTC
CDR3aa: CASSSDDRANVLTF